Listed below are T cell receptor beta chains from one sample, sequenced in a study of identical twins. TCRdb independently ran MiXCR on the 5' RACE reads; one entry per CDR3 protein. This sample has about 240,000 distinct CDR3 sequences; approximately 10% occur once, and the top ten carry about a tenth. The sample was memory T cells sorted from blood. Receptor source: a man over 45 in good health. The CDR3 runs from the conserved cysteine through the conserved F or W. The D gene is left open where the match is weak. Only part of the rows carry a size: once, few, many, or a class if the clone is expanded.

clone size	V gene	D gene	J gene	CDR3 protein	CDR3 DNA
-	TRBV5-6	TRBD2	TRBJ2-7	CASSGSGRAFYEQYF	TGTGCCAGCAGCGGTAGCGGGAGGGCCTTCTACGAGCAGTACTTC
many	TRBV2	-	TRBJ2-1	CASTQGYEQFF	TGTGCCAGCACCCAGGGGTATGAGCAGTTCTTC
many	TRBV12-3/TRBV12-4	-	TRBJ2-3	CASSGRVGTDTQYF	TGTGCCAGCAGTGGCAGGGTTGGGACAGATACGCAGTATTTT
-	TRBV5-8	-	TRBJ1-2	CASSSGTLHYGYTF	TGTGCCAGCAGCTCCGGGACACTTCACTATGGCTACACCTTC
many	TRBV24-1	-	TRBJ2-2	CATSDPTTSTGELFF	TGTGCCACCAGTGACCCTACTACTTCGACCGGGGAGCTGTTTTTT
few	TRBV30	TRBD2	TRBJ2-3	CAWDSGGTTDTQYF	TGTGCCTGGGACTCGGGGGGGACCACAGATACGCAGTATTTT
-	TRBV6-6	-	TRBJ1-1	CASSYDGNTEAFF	TGTGCCAGCAGTTACGACGGGAACACTGAAGCTTTCTTT
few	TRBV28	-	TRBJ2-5	CASSLLDNQETQYF	TGTGCCAGCAGTTTACTGGACAACCAAGAGACCCAGTACTTC
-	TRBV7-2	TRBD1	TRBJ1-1	CASSTDRDTEAFF	TGTGCCAGCAGCACTGACAGGGACACTGAAGCTTTCTTT
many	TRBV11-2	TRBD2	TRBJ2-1	CASSPILWTSYNEQFF	TGTGCCAGCAGCCCCATATTGTGGACTAGCTACAATGAGCAGTTCTTC
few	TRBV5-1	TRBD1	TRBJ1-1	CASSGGQPNTEAFF	TGCGCCAGCAGCGGGGGACAGCCGAACACTGAAGCTTTCTTT
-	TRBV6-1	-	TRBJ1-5	CASGLQPQHF	TGTGCCAGCGGGCTTCAGCCCCAGCATTTT
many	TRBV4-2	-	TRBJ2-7	CASSRGAGEQYF	TGTGCCAGCAGCCGGGGGGCGGGGGAGCAGTACTTC
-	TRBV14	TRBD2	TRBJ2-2	CASSHTTSGGTITGELFF	TGTGCCAGCAGCCACACGACTAGCGGGGGGACAATCACCGGGGAGCTGTTTTTT
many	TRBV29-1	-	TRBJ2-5	CSVAGANVERTQYF	TGCAGCGTTGCCGGGGCCAACGTAGAAAGGACCCAGTACTTC
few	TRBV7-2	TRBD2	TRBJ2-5	CASSWASGRVQETQYF	TGTGCCAGCAGCTGGGCGAGCGGGAGGGTACAAGAGACCCAGTACTTC
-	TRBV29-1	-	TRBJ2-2	CSVARDSQLNTGELFF	TGCAGCGTTGCCCGAGACAGCCAACTGAACACCGGGGAGCTGTTTTTT
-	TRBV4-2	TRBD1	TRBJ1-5	CASTNRGKQPQHF	TGTGCCAGCACTAACAGGGGAAAACAGCCCCAGCATTTT
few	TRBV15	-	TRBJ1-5	CATSRGREYTQPQHF	TGTGCCACCAGTCGTGGCAGGGAGTATACTCAGCCCCAGCATTTT
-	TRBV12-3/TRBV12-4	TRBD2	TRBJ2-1	CASSFRLALPNEQFF	TGTGCCAGCAGTTTTAGACTAGCTCTCCCTAATGAGCAGTTCTTC
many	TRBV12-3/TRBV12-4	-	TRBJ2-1	CASHRGGGYNEQFF	TGTGCCAGCCACAGAGGGGGGGGCTACAATGAGCAGTTCTTC
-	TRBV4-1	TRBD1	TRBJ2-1	CASSHDGTGVYNEQFF	TGCGCCAGCAGCCATGACGGGACAGGGGTCTACAATGAGCAGTTCTTC
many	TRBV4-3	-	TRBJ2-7	CASSPIQGREQYF	TGCGCCAGCAGCCCGATACAGGGACGCGAGCAGTACTTC
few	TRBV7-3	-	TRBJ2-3	CASSSIGTDTQYF	TGTGCCAGCAGTTCTATCGGCACAGATACGCAGTATTTT
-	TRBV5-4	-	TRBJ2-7	CAVRWGRDSYEQYF	TGTGCCGTCCGTTGGGGGCGGGACTCCTACGAGCAGTACTTC
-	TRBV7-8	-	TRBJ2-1	CASSLTRGHEQFF	TGTGCCAGCAGCTTAACTAGAGGTCATGAGCAGTTCTTC
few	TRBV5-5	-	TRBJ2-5	CASSLDQGRQETQYF	TGTGCCAGCAGCTTGGATCAGGGGCGTCAGGAGACCCAGTACTTC
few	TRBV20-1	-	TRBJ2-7	CSASGAVGATYEQYF	TGCAGTGCTAGTGGGGCAGTTGGGGCGACCTACGAGCAGTACTTC
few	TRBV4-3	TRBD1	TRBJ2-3	CASSHDRGQRDTQYF	TGCGCCAGCAGCCATGACAGGGGGCAAAGAGATACGCAGTATTTT
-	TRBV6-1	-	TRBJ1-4	CASSETGIGEKLFF	TGTGCCAGCAGTGAAACTGGGATAGGGGAAAAACTGTTTTTT
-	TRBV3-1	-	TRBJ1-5	CASSQDNRRSRNQPQHF	TGTGCCAGCAGCCAAGATAACAGGAGGTCGAGAAATCAGCCCCAGCATTTT
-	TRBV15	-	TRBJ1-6	CATSSLQGTSYNSPLHF	TGTGCCACCAGCAGCCTACAGGGTACTTCTTATAATTCACCCCTCCACTTT
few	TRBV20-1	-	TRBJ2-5	CSARDYETQYF	TGCAGTGCTAGAGATTACGAGACCCAGTACTTC
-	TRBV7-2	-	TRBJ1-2	CASSLSTWQGTGFTF	TGTGCCAGCAGCTTATCCACCTGGCAGGGGACTGGCTTCACCTTC
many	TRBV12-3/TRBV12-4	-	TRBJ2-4	CASSPGLPASIQYF	TGTGCCAGCAGCCCGGGACTCCCCGCTAGCATTCAGTACTTC
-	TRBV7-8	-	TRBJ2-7	CASSPSEAEQYF	TGTGCCAGCAGCCCGTCGGAGGCCGAGCAGTACTTC
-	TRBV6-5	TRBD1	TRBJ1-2	CASTDRGYGYTF	TGTGCCAGTACGGACAGGGGCTATGGCTACACCTTC
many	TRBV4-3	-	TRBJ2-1	CASSQGLTRTPLGNEQFF	TGCGCCAGCAGCCAAGGATTAACTAGGACTCCTCTCGGCAATGAGCAGTTCTTC
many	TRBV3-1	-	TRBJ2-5	CASSLAETQYF	TGTGCCAGCAGCCTAGCAGAGACCCAGTACTTC
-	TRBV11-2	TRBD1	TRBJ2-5	CASSPSTGLFQETQYF	TGTGCCAGCAGCCCATCGACAGGGCTTTTTCAAGAGACCCAGTACTTC
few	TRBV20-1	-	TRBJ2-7	CSASSDRTNYEQYF	TGCAGTGCTAGCTCCGACAGGACAAATTACGAGCAGTACTTC
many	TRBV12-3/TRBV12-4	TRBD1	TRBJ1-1	CASSPGQPRGTEAFF	TGTGCCAGCAGTCCGGGACAGCCTCGGGGCACTGAAGCTTTCTTT
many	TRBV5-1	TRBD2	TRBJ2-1	CASSSASGSSYNEQFF	TGCGCCAGCAGCTCGGCTAGCGGGAGCTCCTACAATGAGCAGTTCTTC
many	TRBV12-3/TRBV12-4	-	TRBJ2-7	CASSPREGGTSEQYF	TGTGCCAGCAGTCCCCGGGAAGGTGGGACGTCTGAGCAGTACTTC
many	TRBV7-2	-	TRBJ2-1	CASSLVQGVNEQFF	TGTGCCAGCAGCTTAGTTCAGGGTGTTAATGAGCAGTTCTTC